Listed here is a single TCR beta chain. The antigen remains unidentified. These data originate in a study of T cells in narcolepsy. Study information: Enrolled donors included narcolepsy type 1 or type 2 patients and healthy controls.

TCRdb keeps only in-frame clones here, not all; method: immunoSEQ multiplex PCR. This table has more than 30,000 clones, around 83% appearing once. General study findings and limits: Comparing one patient's CSF and blood CD4+ clonotypes highlighted HCRT- and TRIB2-specific autoreactive clonotypes. Autoreactive clone sequences were missing from some blood memory CD4+ repertoires.

Germline V gives CDR1 SGHKS, CDR2 YYEKEE (reference sequence). The ends were cut back, 2 bases at V and 1 base at J, with 6 bases in the middle. This CDR3 spans 13 amino acids. The source material was CD45RA- memory CD4+ T cells from PBMCs. This chain connects TRBV5-5 to TRBJ1-1; D is unclear. The origin of this receptor is a human donor with narcolepsy. This CDR3 is CASSFNGNTEAFF. As DNA, the CDR3 is TGTGCCAGCAGCTTTAACGGGAACACTGAAGCTTTCTTT.